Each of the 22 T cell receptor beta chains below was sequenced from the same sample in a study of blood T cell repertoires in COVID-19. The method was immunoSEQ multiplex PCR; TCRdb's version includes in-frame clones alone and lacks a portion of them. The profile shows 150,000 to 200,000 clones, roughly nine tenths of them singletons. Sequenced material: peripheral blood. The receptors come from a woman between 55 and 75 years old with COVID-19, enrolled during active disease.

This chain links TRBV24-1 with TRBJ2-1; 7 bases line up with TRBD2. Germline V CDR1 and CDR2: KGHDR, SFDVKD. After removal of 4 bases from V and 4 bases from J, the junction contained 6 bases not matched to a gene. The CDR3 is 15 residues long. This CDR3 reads CATSDLSGKYNEQFF. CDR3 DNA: TGTGCCACCAGTGACTTAAGCGGGAAGTACAATGAGCAGTTCTTC.

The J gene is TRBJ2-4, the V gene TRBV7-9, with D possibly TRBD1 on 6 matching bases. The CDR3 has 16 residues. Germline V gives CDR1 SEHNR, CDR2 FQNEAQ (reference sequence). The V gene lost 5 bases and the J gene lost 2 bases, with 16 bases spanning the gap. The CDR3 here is CASSPRGFGTKNIQYF. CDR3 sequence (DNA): TGTGCCAGCAGCCCGAGGGGGTTTGGGACCAAAAACATTCAGTACTTC.

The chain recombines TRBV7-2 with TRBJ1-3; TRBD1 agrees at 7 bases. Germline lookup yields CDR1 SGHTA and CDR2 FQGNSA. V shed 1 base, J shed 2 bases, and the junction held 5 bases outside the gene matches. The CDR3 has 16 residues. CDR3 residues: CASSLVTGSAGNTIYF. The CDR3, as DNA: TGTGCCAGCAGCTTAGTGACAGGGTCCGCTGGAAACACCATATATTTT.

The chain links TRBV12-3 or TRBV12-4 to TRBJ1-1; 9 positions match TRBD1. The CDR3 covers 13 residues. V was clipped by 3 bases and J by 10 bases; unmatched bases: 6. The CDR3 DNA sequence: TGTGCCAGCAGTTTGGGACAGGGTTCGAGAGCTTTCTTT. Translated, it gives CASSLGQGSRAFF.

The CDR3 region has the DNA TGCGCCAGCAGTGAGTCGGGGGGGGGCGGCTACACCTTC. This sequence encodes CASSESGGGGYTF. The rearrangement links TRBV10-2 to TRBJ1-2; possible D gene TRBD1, 6 bases. V was clipped by 0 bases and J by 8 bases, with 10 bases between them. There are 13 residues in the CDR3. CDR1 and CDR2 from the germline V gene are WSHSY and SAAADI.

The CDR3 is CASGLSWDKPQHF. CDR3 bases: TGTGCCAGCGGACTCTCCTGGGACAAGCCCCAGCATTTT. This sequence joins TRBV12-3 or TRBV12-4 and TRBJ1-5, with a tentative D call TRBD1 (6 bases). Trimming cost V 8 bases and J 8 bases, with 16 bases left between them. The CDR3 totals 13 residues.

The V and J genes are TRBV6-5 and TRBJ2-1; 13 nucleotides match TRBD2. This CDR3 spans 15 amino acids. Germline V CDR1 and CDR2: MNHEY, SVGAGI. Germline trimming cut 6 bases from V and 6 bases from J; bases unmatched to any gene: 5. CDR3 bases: TGTGCCAGCAGCGCCTGGACTAGCGGGAGCAATGAGCAGTTCTTC. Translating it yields CASSAWTSGSNEQFF.

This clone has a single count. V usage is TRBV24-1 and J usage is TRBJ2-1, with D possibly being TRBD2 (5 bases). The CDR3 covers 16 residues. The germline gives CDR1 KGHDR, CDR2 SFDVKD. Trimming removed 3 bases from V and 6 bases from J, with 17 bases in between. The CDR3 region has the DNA TGTGCCACCAGTGATCCGAGCAGGACGGGGTTCAATGAGCAGTTCTTC. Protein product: CATSDPSRTGFNEQFF.

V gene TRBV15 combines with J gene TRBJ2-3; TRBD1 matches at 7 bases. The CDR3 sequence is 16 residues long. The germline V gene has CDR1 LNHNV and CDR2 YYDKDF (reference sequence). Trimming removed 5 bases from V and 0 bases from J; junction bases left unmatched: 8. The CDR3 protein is CATSGTPGQSTDTQYF. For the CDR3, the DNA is TGTGCCACCAGCGGGACCCCGGGACAGAGCACAGATACGCAGTATTTT. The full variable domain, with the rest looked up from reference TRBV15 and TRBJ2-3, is DAMVIQNPRYQVTQFGKPVTLSCSQTLNHNVMYWYQQKSSQAPKLLFHYYDKDFNNEADTPDNFQSRRPNTSFCFLDIRSPGLGDTAMYLCATSGTPGQSTDTQYFGPGTRLTVL.

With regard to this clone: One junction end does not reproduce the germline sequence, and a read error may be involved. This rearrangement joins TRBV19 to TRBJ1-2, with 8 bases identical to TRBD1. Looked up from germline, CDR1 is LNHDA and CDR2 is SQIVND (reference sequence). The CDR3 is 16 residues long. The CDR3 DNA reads TGTGCCAGTAGGATAGGGACAGGAAATGCCCTCTATGGCTACACCTTC. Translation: CASRIGTGNALYGYTF.

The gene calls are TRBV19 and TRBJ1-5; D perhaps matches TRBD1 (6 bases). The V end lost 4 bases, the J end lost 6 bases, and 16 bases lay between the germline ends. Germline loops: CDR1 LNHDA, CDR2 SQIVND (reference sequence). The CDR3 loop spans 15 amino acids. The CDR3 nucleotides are TGTGCCAGTAGTACACGGGGGAGGGGGAGTCAGCCCCAGCATTTT. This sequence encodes CASSTRGRGSQPQHF.

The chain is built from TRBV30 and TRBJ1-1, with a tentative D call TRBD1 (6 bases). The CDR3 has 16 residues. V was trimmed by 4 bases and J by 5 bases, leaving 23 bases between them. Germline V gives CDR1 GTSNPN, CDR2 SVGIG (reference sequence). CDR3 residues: CAWTGGNLFGGTEAFF. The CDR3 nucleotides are TGTGCCTGGACGGGGGGCAATTTGTTTGGAGGGACTGAAGCTTTCTTT.

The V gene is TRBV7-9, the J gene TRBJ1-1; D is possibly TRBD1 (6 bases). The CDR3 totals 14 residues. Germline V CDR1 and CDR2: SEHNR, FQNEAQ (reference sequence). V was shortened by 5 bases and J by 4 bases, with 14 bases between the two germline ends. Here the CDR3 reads CASSPVQGITEAFF. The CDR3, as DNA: TGTGCCAGCAGCCCGGTACAGGGAATCACTGAAGCTTTCTTT.

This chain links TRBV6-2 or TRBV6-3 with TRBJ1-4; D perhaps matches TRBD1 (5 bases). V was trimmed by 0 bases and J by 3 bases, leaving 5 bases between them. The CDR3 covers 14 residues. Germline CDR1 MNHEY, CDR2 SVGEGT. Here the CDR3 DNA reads TGTGCCAGCAGTTACTCGGGGCCTAATGAAAAACTGTTTTTT. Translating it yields CASSYSGPNEKLFF.

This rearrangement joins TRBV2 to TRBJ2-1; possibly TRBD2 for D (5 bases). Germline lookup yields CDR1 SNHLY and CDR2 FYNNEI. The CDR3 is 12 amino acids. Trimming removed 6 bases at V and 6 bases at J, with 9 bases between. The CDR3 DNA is TGTGCCAGCAGGGGGAGAGGCAATGAGCAGTTCTTC. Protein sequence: CASRGRGNEQFF.

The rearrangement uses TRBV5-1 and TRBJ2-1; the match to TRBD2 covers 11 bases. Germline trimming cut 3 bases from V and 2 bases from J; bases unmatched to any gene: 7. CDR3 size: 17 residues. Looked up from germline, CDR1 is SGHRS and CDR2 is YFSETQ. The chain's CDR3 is CASSSRLAGRAYNEQFF. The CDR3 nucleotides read TGCGCCAGCAGCTCACGACTAGCGGGAAGGGCCTACAATGAGCAGTTCTTC.

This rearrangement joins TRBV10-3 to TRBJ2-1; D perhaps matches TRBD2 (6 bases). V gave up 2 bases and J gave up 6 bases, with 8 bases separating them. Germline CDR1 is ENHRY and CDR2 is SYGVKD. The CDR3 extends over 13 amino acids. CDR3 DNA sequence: TGTGCCATCAGTGAGGGGACTTTCAATGAGCAGTTCTTC. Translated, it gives CAISEGTFNEQFF.

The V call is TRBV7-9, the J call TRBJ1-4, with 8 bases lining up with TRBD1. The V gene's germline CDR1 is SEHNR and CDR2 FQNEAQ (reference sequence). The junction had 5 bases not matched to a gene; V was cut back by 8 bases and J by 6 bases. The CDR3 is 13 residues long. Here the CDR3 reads CASAGQGYEKLFF. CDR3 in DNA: TGTGCCAGCGCCGGACAGGGCTATGAAAAACTGTTTTTT.

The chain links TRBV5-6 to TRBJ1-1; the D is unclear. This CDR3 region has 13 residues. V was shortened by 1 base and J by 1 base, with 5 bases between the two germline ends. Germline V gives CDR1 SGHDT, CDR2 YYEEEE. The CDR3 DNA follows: TGTGCCAGCAGCTTGCCTCCGAACACTGAAGCTTTCTTT. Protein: CASSLPPNTEAFF.

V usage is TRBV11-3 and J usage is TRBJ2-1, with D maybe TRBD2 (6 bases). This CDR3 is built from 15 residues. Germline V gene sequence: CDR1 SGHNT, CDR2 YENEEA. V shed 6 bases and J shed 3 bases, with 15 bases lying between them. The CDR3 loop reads CASSSRGTYYNEQFF. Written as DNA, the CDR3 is TGTGCCAGCAGTAGCCGGGGGACCTACTACAATGAGCAGTTCTTC.

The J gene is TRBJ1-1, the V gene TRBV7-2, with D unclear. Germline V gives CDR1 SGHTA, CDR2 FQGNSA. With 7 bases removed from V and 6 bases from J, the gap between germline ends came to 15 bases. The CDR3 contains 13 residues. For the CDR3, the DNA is TGTGCCAGCAACCCACTGGGAGGTTCTGAAGCTTTCTTT. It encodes CASNPLGGSEAFF.

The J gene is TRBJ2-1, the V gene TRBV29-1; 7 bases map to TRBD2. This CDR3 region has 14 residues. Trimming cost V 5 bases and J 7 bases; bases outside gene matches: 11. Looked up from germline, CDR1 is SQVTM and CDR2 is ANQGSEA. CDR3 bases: TGCAGCGTTTTTGGCGGGAGTAGTTATAATGAGCAGTTCTTC. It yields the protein CSVFGGSSYNEQFF.